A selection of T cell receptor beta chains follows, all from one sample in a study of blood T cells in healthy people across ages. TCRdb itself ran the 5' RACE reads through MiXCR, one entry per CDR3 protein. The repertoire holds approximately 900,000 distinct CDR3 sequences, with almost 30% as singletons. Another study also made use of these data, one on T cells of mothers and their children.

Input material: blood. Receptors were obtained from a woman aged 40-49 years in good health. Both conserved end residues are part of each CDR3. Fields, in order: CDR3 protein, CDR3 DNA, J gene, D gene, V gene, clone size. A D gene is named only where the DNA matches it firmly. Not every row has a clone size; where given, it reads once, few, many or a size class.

CDR3 protein: CASSLAGGMSSYEQYF
CDR3 DNA: TGTGCCAGCAGCTTGGCAGGGGGTATGAGCTCCTACGAGCAGTACTTC
J gene: TRBJ2-7
D gene: TRBD1
V gene: TRBV5-5
clone size: .

CDR3 protein: CSARPRTGRGGDTQYF
CDR3 DNA: TGCAGTGCTAGACCTAGGACAGGGAGAGGTGGAGATACGCAGTATTTT
J gene: TRBJ2-3
D gene: TRBD1
V gene: TRBV20-1
clone size: many

CDR3 protein: CSAREQDRDYGCTF
CDR3 DNA: TGCAGTGCTAGGGAACAAGACAGGGACTATGGCTGCACCTTC
J gene: TRBJ1-2
D gene: TRBD1
V gene: TRBV20-1
clone size: few

CDR3 protein: CSARDSGGERGQREQFF
CDR3 DNA: TGCAGTGCTAGAGATTCGGGCGGGGAGCGGGGGCAACGAGAGCAGTTCTTC
J gene: TRBJ2-1
D gene: TRBD2
V gene: TRBV20-1
clone size: .

CDR3 protein: CASSLSGTGAGANVLTF
CDR3 DNA: TGTGCCAGCAGCCTTAGCGGGACAGGCGCTGGGGCCAACGTCCTGACTTTC
J gene: TRBJ2-6
D gene: .
V gene: TRBV7-9
clone size: .

CDR3 protein: CATSDLGRATYNEQFF
CDR3 DNA: TGTGCCACCAGTGATTTAGGCAGGGCAACCTACAATGAGCAGTTCTTC
J gene: TRBJ2-1
D gene: .
V gene: TRBV24-1
clone size: many

CDR3 protein: CASRRLATEYDGYTF
CDR3 DNA: TGTGCCAGCAGGAGACTTGCCACTGAGTATGACGGCTACACCTTC
J gene: TRBJ1-2
D gene: .
V gene: TRBV7-9
clone size: many

CDR3 protein: CASSLLVGELFF
CDR3 DNA: TGTGCCAGCAGCTTACTCGTCGGGGAGCTGTTTTTT
J gene: TRBJ2-2
D gene: .
V gene: TRBV13
clone size: few

CDR3 protein: CASSYGVAGGQETQYF
CDR3 DNA: TGTGCCAGCAGTTACGGTGTGGCGGGGGGGCAAGAGACCCAGTACTTC
J gene: TRBJ2-5
D gene: TRBD2
V gene: TRBV6-2/TRBV6-3
clone size: many

CDR3 protein: CASSGLLAGGQNEQYF
CDR3 DNA: TGTGCCAGCAGCGGACTACTAGCGGGGGGGCAGAATGAGCAGTACTTC
J gene: TRBJ2-5
D gene: TRBD2
V gene: TRBV9
clone size: few

CDR3 protein: CTSNQAGALMNTEAFF
CDR3 DNA: TGTACCAGCAACCAAGCGGGGGCGTTAATGAACACTGAAGCTTTCTTT
J gene: TRBJ1-1
D gene: .
V gene: TRBV28
clone size: .

CDR3 protein: CASVSNEQFF
CDR3 DNA: TGTGCCAGCGTCTCGAATGAGCAGTTCTTC
J gene: TRBJ2-1
D gene: .
V gene: TRBV6-6
clone size: .

CDR3 protein: CASSWASGGGNEQYF
CDR3 DNA: TGCGCCAGCAGCTGGGCTAGCGGGGGAGGGAATGAGCAGTACTTC
J gene: TRBJ2-5
D gene: TRBD2
V gene: TRBV5-1
clone size: .

CDR3 protein: CASSLQGIDTEAFF
CDR3 DNA: TGCGCCAGCAGCTTACAGGGGATCGACACTGAAGCTTTCTTT
J gene: TRBJ1-1
D gene: TRBD1
V gene: TRBV5-1
clone size: .

CDR3 protein: CSSSLSDYGYTF
CDR3 DNA: TGCTCCAGCAGCTTATCAGACTATGGCTACACCTTC
J gene: TRBJ1-2
D gene: .
V gene: TRBV5-1
clone size: .

CDR3 protein: CASSFSLGGTTEAFF
CDR3 DNA: TGTGCCAGCAGTTTCTCCCTAGGGGGTACCACTGAAGCTTTCTTT
J gene: TRBJ1-1
D gene: .
V gene: TRBV28
clone size: .